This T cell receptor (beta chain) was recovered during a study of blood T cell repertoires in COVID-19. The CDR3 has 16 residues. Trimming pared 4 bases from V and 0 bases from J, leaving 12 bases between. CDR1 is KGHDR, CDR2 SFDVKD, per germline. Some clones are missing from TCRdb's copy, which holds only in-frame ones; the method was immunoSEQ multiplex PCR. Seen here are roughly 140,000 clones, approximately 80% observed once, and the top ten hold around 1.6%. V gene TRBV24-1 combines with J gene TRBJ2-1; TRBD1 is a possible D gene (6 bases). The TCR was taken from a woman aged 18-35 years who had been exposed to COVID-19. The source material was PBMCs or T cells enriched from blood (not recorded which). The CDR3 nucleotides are TGTGCCACCAGTGAAACAGGGACCGGCTCCTACAATGAGCAGTTCTTC. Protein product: CATSETGTGSYNEQFF.